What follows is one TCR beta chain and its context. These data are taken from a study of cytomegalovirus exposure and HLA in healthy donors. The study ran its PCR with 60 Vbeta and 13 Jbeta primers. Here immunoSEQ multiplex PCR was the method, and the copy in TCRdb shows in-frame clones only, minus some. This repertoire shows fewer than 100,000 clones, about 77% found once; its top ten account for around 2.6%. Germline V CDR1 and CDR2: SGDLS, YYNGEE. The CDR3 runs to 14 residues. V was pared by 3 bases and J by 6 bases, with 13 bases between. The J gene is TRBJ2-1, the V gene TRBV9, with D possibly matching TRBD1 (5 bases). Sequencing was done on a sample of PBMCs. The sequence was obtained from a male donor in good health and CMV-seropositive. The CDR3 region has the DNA TGTGCCAGCAGCGCGACAGCCTGGGGCAATGAGCAGTTCTTC. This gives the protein CASSATAWGNEQFF.